This T cell receptor beta chain originates from a study of T cells after yellow fever vaccination. Study results and limitations: Subsequent booster samples again held most clones from primary vaccination (96% CD4, about 90% CD8).

Using its own MiXCR run on the 5' RACE reads, TCRdb lists one record per CDR3 protein. This table has about 240,000 distinct CDR3 sequences, 6.9% appearing once. The junction had 8 bases not matched to a gene; V was cut back by 3 bases and J by 2 bases. The CDR3 is 16 amino acids. This clonotype has only a few counts. Its antigen is undetermined. The chain uses TRBV12-3 or TRBV12-4 and TRBJ2-3; TRBD1 matches 7 bases. This clonotype was sampled from a man aged 30 to 39 who received the YFV17D yellow fever vaccine. The specimen was CD4+ T cells sorted from PBMCs, collected 15 days after the yellow fever booster vaccination. The CDR3 DNA is TGTGCCAGCAGTTTTGTCGGGACAGTAGACACAGATACGCAGTATTTT. It is translated as CASSFVGTVDTDTQYF.